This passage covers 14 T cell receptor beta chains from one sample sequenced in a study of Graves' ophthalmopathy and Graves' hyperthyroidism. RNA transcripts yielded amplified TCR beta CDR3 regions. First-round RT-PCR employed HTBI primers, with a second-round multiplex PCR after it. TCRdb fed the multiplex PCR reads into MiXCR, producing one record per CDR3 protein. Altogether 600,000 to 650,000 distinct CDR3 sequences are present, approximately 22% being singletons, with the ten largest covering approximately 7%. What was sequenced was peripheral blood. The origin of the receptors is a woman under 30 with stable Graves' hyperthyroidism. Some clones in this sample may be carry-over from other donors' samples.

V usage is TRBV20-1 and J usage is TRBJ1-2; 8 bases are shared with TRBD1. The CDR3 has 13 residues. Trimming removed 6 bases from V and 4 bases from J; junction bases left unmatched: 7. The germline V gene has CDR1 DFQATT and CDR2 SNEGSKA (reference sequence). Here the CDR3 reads CSAQRQGSYGYTF. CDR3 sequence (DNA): TGCAGTGCCCAACGACAGGGGTCCTATGGCTACACCTTC.

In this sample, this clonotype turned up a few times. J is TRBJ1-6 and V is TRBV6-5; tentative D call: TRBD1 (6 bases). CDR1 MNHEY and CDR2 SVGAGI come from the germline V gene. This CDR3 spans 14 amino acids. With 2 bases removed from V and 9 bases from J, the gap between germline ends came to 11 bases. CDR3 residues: CASSYLGAGSPLHF. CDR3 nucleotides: TGTGCCAGCAGTTACCTGGGGGCCGGTTCACCCCTCCACTTT.

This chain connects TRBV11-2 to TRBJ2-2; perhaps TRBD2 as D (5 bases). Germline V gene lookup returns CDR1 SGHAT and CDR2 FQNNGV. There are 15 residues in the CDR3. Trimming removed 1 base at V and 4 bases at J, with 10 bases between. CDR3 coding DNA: TGTGCCAGCAGCTTAGCCGGACTTGCCACCGGGGAGCTGTTTTTT. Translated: CASSLAGLATGELFF.

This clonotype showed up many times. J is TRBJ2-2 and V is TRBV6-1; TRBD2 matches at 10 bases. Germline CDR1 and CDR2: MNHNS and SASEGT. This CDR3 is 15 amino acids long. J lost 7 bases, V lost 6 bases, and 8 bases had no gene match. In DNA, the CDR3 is TGTGCCAGCAGACAGCTAGCGGGAGTGGGCGGGGAGCTGTTTTTT. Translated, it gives CASRQLAGVGGELFF.

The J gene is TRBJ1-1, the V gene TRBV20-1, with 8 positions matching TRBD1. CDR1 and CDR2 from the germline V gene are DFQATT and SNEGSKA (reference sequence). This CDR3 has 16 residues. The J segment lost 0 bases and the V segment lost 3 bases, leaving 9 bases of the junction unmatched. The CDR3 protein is CSASLAGGHMNTEAFF. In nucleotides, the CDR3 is TGCAGTGCTAGCCTAGCAGGGGGCCACATGAACACTGAAGCTTTCTTT.

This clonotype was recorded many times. Here the CDR3 reads CASQPSTGAIGTEAFF. Here the CDR3 DNA reads TGTGCCAGTCAACCATCCACAGGGGCGATTGGCACTGAAGCTTTCTTT. V usage is TRBV6-5 and J usage is TRBJ1-1; 7 bases match TRBD1. Germline V gene lookup returns CDR1 MNHEY and CDR2 SVGAGI. This CDR3 has 16 residues. The V gene end was trimmed by 9 bases and the J gene end by 4 bases; junction bases not matched to a gene: 17.

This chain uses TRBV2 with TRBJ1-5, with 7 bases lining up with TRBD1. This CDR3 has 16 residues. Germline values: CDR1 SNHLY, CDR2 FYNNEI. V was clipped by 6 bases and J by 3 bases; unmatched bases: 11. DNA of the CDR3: TGTGCCAGCAGGGGAGGGAGAGGACAGGACAATCAGCCCCAGCATTTT. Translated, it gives CASRGGRGQDNQPQHF.

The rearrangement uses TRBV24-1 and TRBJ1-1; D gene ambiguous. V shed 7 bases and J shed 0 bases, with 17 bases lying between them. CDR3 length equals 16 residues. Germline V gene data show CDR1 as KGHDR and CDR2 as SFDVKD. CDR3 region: CATSPLMGRLNTEAFF. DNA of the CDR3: TGTGCCACCAGCCCTCTGATGGGGAGGTTGAACACTGAAGCTTTCTTT.

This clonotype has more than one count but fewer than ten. The CDR3 loop reads CASSLGAGALNSPLHF. In nucleotides, the CDR3 is TGTGCCAGCAGTTTGGGAGCGGGGGCCCTAAATTCACCCCTCCACTTT. V and J are TRBV12-3 or TRBV12-4 and TRBJ1-6, with D possibly TRBD1 on 6 matching bases. This CDR3 has 16 amino acids. V lost 3 bases and J 7 bases, leaving 16 bases between the germline ends.

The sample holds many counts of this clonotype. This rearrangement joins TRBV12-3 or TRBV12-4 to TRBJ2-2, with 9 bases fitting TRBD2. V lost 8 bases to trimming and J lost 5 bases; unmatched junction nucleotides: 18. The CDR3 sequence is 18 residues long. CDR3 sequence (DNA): TGTGCCAGCCTGGGCCCCTTCCTGGCGGGAGGGCATACCGGGGAGCTGTTTTTT. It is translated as CASLGPFLAGGHTGELFF.

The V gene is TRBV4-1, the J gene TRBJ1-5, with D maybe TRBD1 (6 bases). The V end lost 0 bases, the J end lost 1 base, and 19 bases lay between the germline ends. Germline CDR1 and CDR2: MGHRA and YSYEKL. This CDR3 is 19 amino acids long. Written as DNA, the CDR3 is TGCGCCAGCAGCCAAGAACGACTTCGGCGGGGGGCGAGCAATCAGCCCCAGCATTTT. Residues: CASSQERLRRGASNQPQHF.

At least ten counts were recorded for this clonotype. The CDR3 loop reads CATTWDGATEAFF. In nucleotides, the CDR3 is TGTGCCACCACGTGGGACGGGGCCACTGAAGCTTTCTTT. V gene TRBV15 combines with J gene TRBJ1-1, with TRBD1 as a possible D gene (5 bases). V was shortened by 7 bases and J by 4 bases, with 13 bases between the two germline ends. Germline lookup yields CDR1 LNHNV and CDR2 YYDKDF (reference sequence). CDR3 length equals 13 residues.

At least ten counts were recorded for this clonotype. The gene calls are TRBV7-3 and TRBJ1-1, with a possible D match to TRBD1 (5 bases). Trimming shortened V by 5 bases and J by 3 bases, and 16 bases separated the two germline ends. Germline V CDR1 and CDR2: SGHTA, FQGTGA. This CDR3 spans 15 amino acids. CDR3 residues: CASSPRGGRYTEAFF. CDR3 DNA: TGTGCCAGCAGCCCGCGGGGGGGGAGGTACACTGAAGCTTTCTTT.

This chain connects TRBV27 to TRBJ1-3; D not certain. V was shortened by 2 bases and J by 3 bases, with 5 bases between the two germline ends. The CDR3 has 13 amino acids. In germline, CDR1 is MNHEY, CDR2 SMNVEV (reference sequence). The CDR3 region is CASSLNLGNTIYF. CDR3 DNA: TGTGCCAGCAGTTTAAATCTTGGAAACACCATATATTTT.